This T cell receptor (beta chain) originates from a study of blood T cells in healthy people across ages. This clonotype has at least ten counts. For the second PCR, which ran for about 7 to 11 cycles, a sample-barcoded 5' primer and a J-beta primer mix were used. TCRdb reprocessed the 5' RACE reads via MiXCR and lists one record per CDR3 protein. The sample includes 750,000 to 950,000 distinct CDR3 sequences, about 28% of them seen just once. V lost 2 bases and J 4 bases, leaving 8 bases between the germline ends. This CDR3 contains 13 residues. These data were also reused for a study on T cells of mothers and their children.

The sequenced material came from blood. The genes are TRBV12-3 or TRBV12-4 and TRBJ1-2; no definite D call. The receptor was derived from a woman between 40 and 55 years old in good health. This CDR3 is CASSLSPLYGYTF. As DNA, the CDR3 is TGTGCCAGCAGTTTAAGTCCCCTCTATGGCTACACCTTC.